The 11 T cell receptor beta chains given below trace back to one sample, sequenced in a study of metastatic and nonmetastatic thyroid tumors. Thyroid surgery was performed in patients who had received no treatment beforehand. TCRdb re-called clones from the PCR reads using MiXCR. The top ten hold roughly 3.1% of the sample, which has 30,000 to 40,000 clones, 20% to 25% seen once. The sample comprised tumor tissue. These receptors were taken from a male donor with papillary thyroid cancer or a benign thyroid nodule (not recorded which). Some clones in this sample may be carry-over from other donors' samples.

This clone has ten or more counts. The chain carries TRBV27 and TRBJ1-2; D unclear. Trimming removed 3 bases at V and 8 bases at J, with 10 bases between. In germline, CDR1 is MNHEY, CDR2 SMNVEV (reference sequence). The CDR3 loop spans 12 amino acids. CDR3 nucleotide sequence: TGTGCCAGCAGTTTTCGGGGAGAAGGCTACACCTTC. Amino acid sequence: CASSFRGEGYTF.

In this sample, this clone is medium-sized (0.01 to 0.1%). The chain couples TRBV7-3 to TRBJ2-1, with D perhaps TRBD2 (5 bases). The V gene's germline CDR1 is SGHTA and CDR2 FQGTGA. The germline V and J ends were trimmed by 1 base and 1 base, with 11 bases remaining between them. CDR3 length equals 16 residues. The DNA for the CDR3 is TGTGCCAGCAGCTTAATCCGGAGGCGATCCTACAATGAGCAGTTCTTC. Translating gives CASSLIRRRSYNEQFF.

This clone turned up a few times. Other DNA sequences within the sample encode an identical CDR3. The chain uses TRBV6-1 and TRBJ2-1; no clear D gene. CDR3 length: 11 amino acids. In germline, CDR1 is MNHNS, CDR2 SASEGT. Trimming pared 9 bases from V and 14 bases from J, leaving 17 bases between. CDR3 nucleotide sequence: TGTGCCAGTGTTGGCTCCTCAATTAAGTTCTTC. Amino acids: CASVGSSIKFF.

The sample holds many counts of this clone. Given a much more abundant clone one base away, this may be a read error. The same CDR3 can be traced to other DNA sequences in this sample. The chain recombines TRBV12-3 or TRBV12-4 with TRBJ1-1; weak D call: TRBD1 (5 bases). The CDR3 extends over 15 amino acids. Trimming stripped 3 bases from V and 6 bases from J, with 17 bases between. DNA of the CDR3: TGTGCCAGCAGTTTCCGGGGTCGAGGGGCCCCTGAAGCTTTCTTT. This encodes CASSFRGRGAPEAFF.

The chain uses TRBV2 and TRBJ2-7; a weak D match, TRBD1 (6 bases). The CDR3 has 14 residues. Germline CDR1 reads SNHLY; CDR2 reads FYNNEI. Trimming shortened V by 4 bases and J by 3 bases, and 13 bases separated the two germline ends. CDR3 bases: TGTGCCAGCAGTGCAGGAGGACAGTACTACGAGCAGTACTTC. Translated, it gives CASSAGGQYYEQYF.

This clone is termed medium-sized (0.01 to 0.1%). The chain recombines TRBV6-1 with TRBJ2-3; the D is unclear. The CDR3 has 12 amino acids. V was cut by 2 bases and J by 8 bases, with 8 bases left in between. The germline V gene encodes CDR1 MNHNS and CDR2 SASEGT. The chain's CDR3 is CASSERWGTQYF. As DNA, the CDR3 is TGTGCCAGCAGTGAACGGTGGGGTACGCAGTATTTT.

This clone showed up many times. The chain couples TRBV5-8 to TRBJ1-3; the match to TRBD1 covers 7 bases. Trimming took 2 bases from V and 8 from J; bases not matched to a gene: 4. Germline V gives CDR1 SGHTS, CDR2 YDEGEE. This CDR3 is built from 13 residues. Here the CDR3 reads CASSFRGRDTIYF. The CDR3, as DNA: TGTGCCAGCAGCTTTAGGGGGCGAGACACCATATATTTT.

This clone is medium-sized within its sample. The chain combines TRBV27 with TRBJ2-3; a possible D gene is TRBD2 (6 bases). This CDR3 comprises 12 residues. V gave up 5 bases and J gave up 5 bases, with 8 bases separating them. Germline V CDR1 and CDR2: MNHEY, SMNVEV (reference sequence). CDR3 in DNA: TGTGCCAGCAGTGGCGGGGTAGATACGCAGTATTTT. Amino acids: CASSGGVDTQYF.

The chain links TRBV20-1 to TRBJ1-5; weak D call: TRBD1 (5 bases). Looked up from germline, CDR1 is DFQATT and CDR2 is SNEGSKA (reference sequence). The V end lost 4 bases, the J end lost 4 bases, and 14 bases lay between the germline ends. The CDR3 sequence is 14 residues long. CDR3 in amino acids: CSATIPRGNQPQHF. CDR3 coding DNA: TGCAGTGCTACGATCCCTCGGGGGAATCAGCCCCAGCATTTT.

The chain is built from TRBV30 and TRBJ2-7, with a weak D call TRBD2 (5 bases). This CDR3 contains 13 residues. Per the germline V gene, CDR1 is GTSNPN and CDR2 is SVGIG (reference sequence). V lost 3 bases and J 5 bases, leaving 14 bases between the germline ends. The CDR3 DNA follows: TGTGCCTGGAGGAAGGGCACCGGGAACGAGCAGTACTTC. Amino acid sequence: CAWRKGTGNEQYF.

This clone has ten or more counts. CDR3 nucleotides: TGCAGTGCTGCTACAGGGGGCATTGGAGAGACCCAGTACTTC. As protein: CSAATGGIGETQYF. This chain connects TRBV20-1 to TRBJ2-5; TRBD1 agrees at 9 bases. Trimming took 5 bases from V and 4 from J; bases not matched to a gene: 8. Looked up from germline, CDR1 is DFQATT and CDR2 is SNEGSKA (reference sequence). The CDR3 sequence is 14 residues long.